The 5 T cell receptor beta chains below all came from one sample that was sequenced in a study of blood T cell repertoires in COVID-19 (dated by TCRdb to 2019 to 2021). The library was obtained by the immunoSEQ multiplex PCR assay. TCRdb re-hosts the immuneACCESS table, in-frame sequences only. Its copies lack some clones; in the studies checked, an unresolved V gene accounts for under half of them, and the cause for the rest is not known. The sample table lists some 270,000 clones, about 89% of them with a count of one. Approximately 10% of the sample rests with the top ten. The material sequenced was peripheral blood. Every receptor here comes from a man aged 35 to 55 with active or convalescent COVID-19.

In its sample, this clone was seen a few times. The CDR3 sequence: CAGTSGGLGYTF. In nucleotides, the CDR3 is TGTGCCGGTACCTCAGGGGGCTTAGGCTACACCTTC. The rearrangement links TRBV6-5 to TRBJ1-2, with TRBD1 matching 8 bases. Germline V gene sequence: CDR1 MNHEY, CDR2 SVGAGI. The CDR3 covers 12 residues. With 11 bases clipped from V and 8 bases from J, the junction kept 10 bases outside the gene matches.

The rearrangement links TRBV4-2 to TRBJ2-7; D is uncertain. The germline V gene encodes CDR1 LGHNA and CDR2 YNFKEQ. Trimming removed 1 base at V and 2 bases at J, with 6 bases between. The CDR3 loop spans 13 amino acids. The CDR3 region is CASSQGSAYEQYF. The CDR3, as DNA: TGTGCCAGCAGCCAAGGGTCAGCCTACGAGCAGTACTTC.

The chain combines TRBV18 with TRBJ1-1, with TRBD1 matching over 7 bases. The CDR3 length is 15 residues. In germline, CDR1 is KGHSH, CDR2 LQKENI. Trimming took 3 bases from V and 1 from J; bases not matched to a gene: 5. The CDR3 region has the DNA TGTGCCAGCTCACCGGACAGGACCAAGAACACTGAAGCTTTCTTT. It specifies CASSPDRTKNTEAFF.

The chain employs TRBV9 and TRBJ2-3, with 9 bases that match TRBD1. The ends lost 3 bases at V and 6 bases at J; junction bases unmatched: 5. Germline V lookup: CDR1 SGDLS, CDR2 YYNGEE. This CDR3 contains 14 residues. Here the CDR3 DNA reads TGTGCCAGCAGCGACCGGACAGGGGTTGATACGCAGTATTTT. Translation: CASSDRTGVDTQYF.

The V gene is TRBV7-3, the J gene TRBJ2-1; D is possibly TRBD2 (5 bases). V was shortened by 4 bases and J by 8 bases, with 15 bases between the two germline ends. This CDR3 comprises 14 residues. CDR1 and CDR2 (germline): SGHTA, FQGTGA. CDR3 in DNA: TGTGCCAGCAGCTCTACTAGTATCGGCGATGAGCAGTTCTTC. Protein sequence: CASSSTSIGDEQFF.